This paragraph covers one TCR beta chain sequence. The antigen is not known. Treatment described: treatment-naive control, cytoreductive nephrectomy. This record belongs to a study of radiation and T cells in renal cell carcinoma. The germline CDR1 and CDR2 sequences are SGDLS and YYNGEE. V shed 5 bases and J 5 bases; nucleotides not matched to a gene: 5. The CDR3 covers 13 residues. TCRdb keeps only in-frame clones here, not all; method: immunoSEQ multiplex PCR. The table includes over 12,000 clones, 62% detected once. Findings and limits, study-wide: Compared with controls, irradiated tumors showed greater TCR clonality. Irradiated tumors held more dominant CDR3 motifs than control tumors.

The sequencing here drew on tumor tissue, taken from a patient whose treatment was nephrectomy without radiotherapy. This clonotype originated in a man between 60 and 75 years old with renal cell carcinoma. The rearrangement uses TRBV9 and TRBJ1-1, with 8 nucleotides matching TRBD1. This chain's CDR3 is CASRGTGRTEAFF. For the CDR3, the DNA is TGTGCCAGCAGGGGGACAGGAAGGACTGAAGCTTTCTTT.